Here is one TCR beta chain with its context. Measured with immunoSEQ multiplex PCR; TCRdb has only the in-frame clones, and not every one. The sample carries 23,000 or so clones, 86% recorded once. The sample is drawn from a study of T cell changes during pregnancy in multiple sclerosis. This sequence originates from a female donor in good health, enrolled as a control in a pregnancy study. The sample consisted of CD8+ T cells from peripheral blood mononuclear cells, taken in the first trimester of pregnancy.

The CDR3 loop reads CASSYTSEPGLAGGHTQYF. Here the CDR3 DNA reads TGTGCCAGCAGCTACACATCAGAACCGGGACTAGCGGGGGGTCATACGCAGTATTTT. J is TRBJ2-3 and V is TRBV7-9, with 15 bases identical to TRBD2. This CDR3 spans 19 amino acids. Per germline, CDR1 SEHNR and CDR2 FQNEAQ (reference sequence). V lost 4 bases and J lost 7; bases outside the gene matches: 15.